Below, 28 T cell receptor beta chains from the same sample are listed, as sequenced in a study of a mutant IDH1 vaccine in newly diagnosed glioma. The antigens these receptors bind are not known. Stated time point: week 23, last vaccination. What each vaccine dose contained was 300 ug of mutant IDH1 20-mer peptide, accompanied by topical imiquimod. Generated by immunoSEQ multiplex PCR, the TCRdb table keeps only in-frame clones and is missing some. Of 60,000 to 85,000 clones in the sample, 85% to 90% were seen once. The starting material was PBMCs, obtained from a glioma patient whose treatment included an IDH1 peptide vaccine. The receptors here all came from a woman between 45 and 65 years old with glioma.

The V gene is TRBV2, the J gene TRBJ2-7, with 9 bases fitting TRBD2. Unmatched junction bases numbered 11, after V lost 9 bases and J lost 2 bases. The CDR3 totals 15 residues. CDR1 and CDR2 (germline): SNHLY, FYNNEI. The CDR3 region has the DNA TGTGCCAGTACAAGATGGGCGGGAGGGCCCTACGAGCAGTACTTC. Encoded protein: CASTRWAGGPYEQYF.

The rearrangement uses TRBV28 and TRBJ1-5; D perhaps matches TRBD1 (5 bases). CDR1 MDHEN and CDR2 SYDVKM come from the germline V gene. This CDR3 spans 15 amino acids. Deletions cut 7 bases from V and 3 bases from J, with 16 bases between. CDR3 sequence reads: CASTTDKWNNQPQHF. In DNA, the CDR3 is TGTGCCAGCACCACGGACAAGTGGAACAATCAGCCCCAGCATTTT.

V gene TRBV27 combines with J gene TRBJ1-3; perhaps TRBD1 as D (5 bases). The CDR3 runs to 14 residues. Trimming stripped 6 bases from V and 2 bases from J, with 11 bases between. Per germline, CDR1 MNHEY and CDR2 SMNVEV (reference sequence). The CDR3 bases are TGTGCCAGCAGATCCGGGACCGCTGGAAACACCATATATTTT. Protein sequence: CASRSGTAGNTIYF.

The table lists this clone with a count of one. The CDR3 region is CAWTELTSTDTQYF. The CDR3 DNA follows: TGTGCCTGGACAGAACTAACTAGCACAGATACGCAGTATTTT. The V gene is TRBV30, the J gene TRBJ2-3, with D uncertain. Trimming took off 4 bases at V and 0 bases at J, with 11 bases between the two ends. This CDR3 region has 14 residues. In germline, CDR1 is GTSNPN, CDR2 SVGIG (reference sequence).

This clone was counted a few times. CDR3 amino acids: CASSQPTSGRADTQYF. The CDR3 nucleotides are TGCGCCAGCAGCCAACCGACTAGCGGGAGGGCAGATACGCAGTATTTT. The chain couples TRBV4-1 to TRBJ2-3; TRBD2 agrees at 14 bases. The CDR3 runs 16 residues. CDR1 and CDR2 (germline): MGHRA, YSYEKL. J lost 4 bases, V lost 2 bases, and 2 bases had no gene match.

This chain uses TRBV4-1 with TRBJ2-3; D remains ambiguous. Germline CDR1 is MGHRA and CDR2 is YSYEKL. The CDR3 totals 15 residues. V lost 0 bases and J lost 2, with 9 bases in between. In DNA form, the CDR3 reads TGCGCCAGCAGCCAAGACAATAGACCCACAGATACGCAGTATTTT. This sequence encodes CASSQDNRPTDTQYF.

This chain links TRBV7-2 with TRBJ2-7; 7 bases fit TRBD2. The V and J ends lost 1 base and 2 bases, in that order; junction bases with no gene match: 8. The CDR3 has 16 amino acids. Germline CDR1 reads SGHTA; CDR2 reads FQGNSA. This CDR3 reads CASSLGGGRWTYEQYF. The CDR3 DNA reads as TGTGCCAGCAGCTTAGGGGGGGGAAGGTGGACCTACGAGCAGTACTTC.

The chain has TRBV9 and TRBJ2-1; TRBD2 matches 7 bases. With V trimmed by 4 bases and J by 9 bases, 7 bases remained unmatched. The CDR3 consists of 13 residues. From germline, CDR1 is SGDLS and CDR2 YYNGEE. The CDR3 sequence: CASSPSLAAEQFF. CDR3 coding DNA: TGTGCCAGCAGCCCATCGCTAGCGGCTGAGCAGTTCTTC.

The V call is TRBV2, the J call TRBJ2-3, with D possibly being TRBD1 or TRBD2 (6 bases each). Trimming cost V 3 bases and J 1 base, with 11 bases left between them. Germline V CDR1 and CDR2: SNHLY, FYNNEI. The CDR3 is made up of 15 amino acids. CDR3 nucleotide sequence: TGTGCCAGCAGTGACAATAGGGGGGGCACAGATACGCAGTATTTT. Amino acids: CASSDNRGGTDTQYF.

This clone was observed a handful of times. The chain uses TRBV4-2 and TRBJ2-5, with 9 bases that match TRBD1. V was clipped by 4 bases and J by 2 bases; unmatched bases: 8. The CDR3 sequence is 16 residues long. Germline V lookup: CDR1 LGHNA, CDR2 YNFKEQ. This chain's CDR3 is CASSPPGQGGQETQYF. Here the CDR3 DNA reads TGTGCCAGCAGCCCCCCGGGACAGGGAGGGCAAGAGACCCAGTACTTC.

CDR3 DNA sequence: TGTGCTAGTGGTTCCCGGACAGGGGAAGAGACCCAGTACTTC. Amino acids: CASGSRTGEETQYF. This chain joins TRBV12-5 and TRBJ2-5, with TRBD1 matching 9 bases. Trimming cost V 4 bases and J 3 bases; bases outside gene matches: 3. CDR3 length: 14 amino acids. The germline V gene has CDR1 LGHNT and CDR2 FRNRAP.

The chain joins TRBV7-9 to TRBJ2-3; D is ambiguous. From germline, CDR1 is SEHNR and CDR2 FQNEAQ (reference sequence). The V and J ends lost 7 bases and 4 bases respectively, with 9 bases between them. CDR3 length: 12 amino acids. The CDR3 nucleotides read TGTGCCAGCACCACCAGGTCAGATACGCAGTATTTT. Translating gives CASTTRSDTQYF.

This clone was counted a single time. This chain joins TRBV6-6 and TRBJ2-7; tentatively, D is TRBD1 (7 bases). The CDR3 has 15 amino acids. Trimming removed 5 bases at V and 1 base at J, with 15 bases between. The germline CDR1 and CDR2 sequences are MNHNY and SVGAGI (reference sequence). Written as DNA, the CDR3 is TGTGCCAGCAGTAACCCTCAGGGGGGTTCCTACGAGCAGTACTTC. It encodes CASSNPQGGSYEQYF.

This clone was seen a single time. V and J are TRBV7-2 and TRBJ2-4, with 7 bases lining up with TRBD1. This CDR3 spans 19 amino acids. Germline lookup yields CDR1 SGHTA and CDR2 FQGNSA. After removal of 1 base from V and 0 bases from J, the junction contained 12 bases not matched to a gene. The CDR3 sequence: CASSLEGQWSVSAKNIQYF. The DNA of the CDR3 is TGTGCCAGCAGCTTAGAGGGACAGTGGTCCGTCTCAGCCAAAAACATTCAGTACTTC. The full variable domain, in which reference TRBV7-2 and TRBJ2-4 provide the parts outside the CDR3, is GAGVSQSPSNKVTEKGKDVELRCDPISGHTALYWYRQSLGQGLEFLIYFQGNSAPDKSGLPSDRFSAERTGGSVSTLTIQRTQQEDSAVYLCASSLEGQWSVSAKNIQYFGAGTRLSVL.

The chain recombines TRBV5-4 with TRBJ2-2; TRBD2 matches at 9 bases. Germline CDR1 and CDR2: SGHNT and YYREEE (reference sequence). V was clipped by 0 bases and J by 2 bases; unmatched bases: 2. The CDR3 sequence is 16 residues long. The CDR3 sequence: CASSLGLAVNTGELFF. CDR3 nucleotide sequence: TGTGCCAGCAGCTTGGGACTAGCGGTTAACACCGGGGAGCTGTTTTTT.

This clone was seen once. This chain connects TRBV29-1 to TRBJ2-3; TRBD2 might be the D (5 bases). There are 13 residues in the CDR3. With 5 bases removed from V and 1 base from J, the gap between germline ends came to 10 bases. Germline V gives CDR1 SQVTM, CDR2 ANQGSEA. The CDR3 bases are TGCAGCGTTAATACCGGGGGCACAGATACGCAGTATTTT. Translated: CSVNTGGTDTQYF.

This chain links TRBV27 with TRBJ1-2; D is ambiguous. V was pared by 10 bases and J by 8 bases, with 14 bases between. The germline V gene has CDR1 MNHEY and CDR2 SMNVEV (reference sequence). The CDR3 contains 11 residues. CDR3 bases: TGTGCCACCCTTTCCAAGGGCGGCTACACCTTC. Protein product: CATLSKGGYTF.

The chain joins TRBV5-1 to TRBJ2-4, with 7 bases that match TRBD1. With V trimmed by 5 bases and J by 5 bases, 10 bases remained unmatched. This CDR3 has 15 amino acids. Germline CDR1 is SGHRS and CDR2 is YFSETQ. This CDR3 reads CASSFAPGQQNIQYF. Here the CDR3 DNA reads TGCGCCAGCAGTTTCGCACCGGGACAGCAAAACATTCAGTACTTC.

Comment on this clone: The sample has other DNA sequences that encode this CDR3 too. The chain carries TRBV7-3 and TRBJ2-3; D is undetermined. Trimming took off 2 bases at V and 6 bases at J, with 9 bases between the two ends. Germline CDR1 reads SGHTA; CDR2 reads FQGTGA. CDR3 length: 13 amino acids. CDR3 region: CASSLQSTDTQYF. DNA for the CDR3: TGTGCCAGCAGCTTACAGTCCACTGATACGCAGTATTTT. The variable domain in full, with the rest retrieved from reference TRBV7-3 and TRBJ2-3, is GAGVSQTPSNKVTEKGKYVELRCDPISGHTALYWYRQSLGQGPEFLIYFQGTGAADDSGLPNDRFFAVRPEGSVSTLKIQRTERGDSAVYLCASSLQSTDTQYFGPGTRLTVL.

The table lists this clone with a count of one. The gene calls are TRBV6-6 and TRBJ1-2, with TRBD1 as a possible D gene (6 bases). From germline, CDR1 is MNHNY and CDR2 SVGAGI (reference sequence). Trimming pared 0 bases from V and 4 bases from J, leaving 9 bases between. This CDR3 region has 14 residues. CDR3 sequence (DNA): TGTGCCAGCAGTTACTCACAGGGTGCCTATGGCTACACCTTC. Amino acid sequence: CASSYSQGAYGYTF.

The chain recombines TRBV10-2 with TRBJ1-1, with TRBD1 as a possible D gene (6 bases). Germline V gene sequence: CDR1 WSHSY, CDR2 SAAADI. The V end was cut by 4 bases, the J end by 1 base, with 7 bases between. CDR3 length: 13 amino acids. The CDR3 protein is CASSVQGNTEAFF. In DNA form, the CDR3 reads TGCGCCAGCAGTGTACAGGGGAACACTGAAGCTTTCTTT.

V usage is TRBV5-1 and J usage is TRBJ2-6; a possible D gene is TRBD2 (6 bases). V shed 6 bases and J shed 0 bases, with 13 bases lying between them. Germline CDR1 SGHRS, CDR2 YFSETQ. The CDR3 consists of 16 residues. CDR3 nucleotide sequence: TGCGCCAGCACCGGGATGGGGGGCTCTGGGGCCAACGTCCTGACTTTC. It is translated as CASTGMGGSGANVLTF. Full variable domain (missing parts from reference TRBV5-1 and TRBJ2-6): KAGVTQTPRYLIKTRGQQVTLSCSPISGHRSVSWYQQTPGQGLQFLFEYFSETQRNKGNFPGRFSGRQFSNSRSEMNVSTLELGDSALYLCASTGMGGSGANVLTFGAGSRLTVL.

V and J are TRBV28 and TRBJ1-2; TRBD1 might be the D (5 bases). The CDR3 runs to 14 residues. The germline V gene encodes CDR1 MDHEN and CDR2 SYDVKM. The V gene lost 4 bases and the J gene lost 5 bases, with 14 bases spanning the gap. CDR3 in DNA: TGTGCCAGCAGTTCTTGGTCAGGGAGGTATGGCTACACCTTC. This translates into CASSSWSGRYGYTF.

The chain employs TRBV2 and TRBJ1-1, with D unresolved. The CDR3 extends over 13 amino acids. Trimming stripped 8 bases from V and 4 bases from J, with 14 bases between. Germline CDR1 reads SNHLY; CDR2 reads FYNNEI. CDR3 bases: TGTGCCAGCTGTGCAGCCCGGGCCACTGAAGCTTTCTTT. Protein: CASCAARATEAFF.

The chain is built from TRBV28 and TRBJ2-4; D is unclear. Germline V gene sequence: CDR1 MDHEN, CDR2 SYDVKM. The CDR3 has 13 amino acids. Deletions cut 5 bases from V and 5 bases from J, with 10 bases between. As DNA, the CDR3 is TGTGCCAGCAGTCAAGGATACGAAAACATTCAGTACTTC. Translation: CASSQGYENIQYF.

The chain joins TRBV10-2 to TRBJ2-7; 11 nucleotides line up with TRBD1. Germline V CDR1 and CDR2: WSHSY, SAAADI. The CDR3 consists of 14 residues. Trimming took 4 bases from V and 7 from J; bases not matched to a gene: 6. As DNA, the CDR3 is TGCGCCAGCAGTGGCGGGACAGGGGGTATTGAGCAGTACTTC. Translated, it gives CASSGGTGGIEQYF.

The chain joins TRBV6-1 to TRBJ2-7; maybe TRBD1 (6 bases). Per the germline V gene, CDR1 is MNHNS and CDR2 is SASEGT. V was clipped by 5 bases and J by 1 base, with 12 bases between them. The CDR3 consists of 14 residues. The CDR3 protein is CASSSQGQSYEQYF. DNA for the CDR3: TGTGCCAGCAGTTCTCAAGGACAGTCCTACGAGCAGTACTTC.

V and J are TRBV7-9 and TRBJ1-1; TRBD1 aligns across 8 bases. J was trimmed by 1 base and V by 5 bases; bases with no gene match: 9. CDR1 is SEHNR and CDR2 is FQNEAQ in the germline V gene (reference sequence). The CDR3 consists of 16 residues. The CDR3 reads CASSTANRGTNTEAFF. The CDR3 DNA reads TGTGCCAGCAGCACCGCCAACAGGGGGACGAACACTGAAGCTTTCTTT.